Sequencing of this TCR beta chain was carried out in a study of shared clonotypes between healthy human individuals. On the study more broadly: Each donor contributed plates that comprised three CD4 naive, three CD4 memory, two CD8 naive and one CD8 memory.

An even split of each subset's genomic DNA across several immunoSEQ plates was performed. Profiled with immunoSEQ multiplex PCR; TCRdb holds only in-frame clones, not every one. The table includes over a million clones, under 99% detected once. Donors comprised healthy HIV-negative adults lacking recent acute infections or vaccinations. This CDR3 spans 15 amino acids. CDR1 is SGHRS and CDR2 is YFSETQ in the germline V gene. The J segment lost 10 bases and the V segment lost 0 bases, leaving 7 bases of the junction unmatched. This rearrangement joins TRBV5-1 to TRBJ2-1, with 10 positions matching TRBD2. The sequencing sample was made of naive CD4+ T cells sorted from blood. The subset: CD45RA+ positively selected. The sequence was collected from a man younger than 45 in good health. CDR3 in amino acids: CASSLEVAGGLEQFF. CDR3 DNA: TGCGCCAGCAGCTTGGAGGTAGCGGGAGGTCTAGAGCAGTTCTTC.